These T cell receptor beta chains were read from a single sample in a study of read filtering for tumor transcriptome and immune sequencing. MiXCR was run by TCRdb on the reads, yielding one entry per CDR3 protein. The sample has about 24,000 distinct CDR3 sequences, approximately 22% seen once. The sample taken for sequencing was a population of CD138-negative cells sorted from bone marrow. These receptors all come from a donor older than 35 with multiple myeloma. The CDR3 runs from the conserved cysteine through the conserved F or W. The order of the fields is V gene, J gene, CDR3 protein.

TRBV7-9	TRBJ1-6	CATSQDDRSYNSPLHF
TRBV5-1	TRBJ1-4	CASSETAHNEKLFF
TRBV18	TRBJ2-3	CASSPGRGTRVDTQYF
TRBV6-1	TRBJ1-1	CASSEAQGPPGPF
TRBV7-9	TRBJ2-7	CASFPDKFSYEQYF
TRBV7-3	TRBJ2-1	CASSVYDRANEQFF
TRBV19	TRBJ1-3	CASSMGGSSGNTIYF
TRBV5-1	TRBJ2-1	CASSLNAGGPNEQFF
TRBV10-3	TRBJ2-1	CAISASGSYNEQFF
TRBV11-2	TRBJ2-1	CASSALWGAGDEQFF
TRBV7-2	TRBJ1-1	CASSLVRLRERGNTEAFF
TRBV28	TRBJ2-5	CASSLDRGPETQYF
TRBV19	TRBJ2-1	CASSNGGQGWNEQFF
TRBV7-8	TRBJ2-1	CASSLAGGYNEQFF
TRBV2	TRBJ1-2	CASSEGRDRASYTF
TRBV4-1	TRBJ1-6	CASSQEEGTPLHF
TRBV7-3	TRBJ2-1	CASSSSGLLNNEQFF
TRBV7-3	TRBJ2-1	CASSSGAALGYNEQFF
TRBV3-1	TRBJ2-5	CASSQKNVDRGRETQYF
TRBV27	TRBJ2-7	CASSPDRSYEQYF
TRBV6-6	TRBJ2-1	CASNTPGADEQFF
TRBV7-9	TRBJ1-1	CASSLDAQVLEAFF
TRBV6-1	TRBJ2-5	CASSEVTQETQYF
TRBV7-2	TRBJ2-5	CASSLAGTSGGAKTQYF
TRBV12-3/TRBV12-4	TRBJ2-3	CASSLVGDTDTQYF
TRBV28	TRBJ2-7	CASSLLGSEQYF
TRBV29-1	TRBJ2-5	CSVPVAGETQYF
TRBV4-2	TRBJ2-3	CASSRQTGTSGGARDTQYF
TRBV7-9	TRBJ2-1	CASSLGSGGSNNEQFF
TRBV10-3	TRBJ2-1	CATLLAGGTNEQFF
TRBV5-1	TRBJ2-1	CASSLRDPDEQFF
TRBV12-3/TRBV12-4	TRBJ2-1	CASSLAGGGPHNEQFF
TRBV9	TRBJ2-5	CASSVSSTGETQYF
TRBV14	TRBJ2-1	CASSQVGYEQFF
TRBV11-1	TRBJ1-6	CASSPGLGYQENSPLHF
TRBV29-1	TRBJ1-3	CSVEPTTGNTIYF
TRBV2	TRBJ1-1	CARGLSYGAFF
TRBV3-1	TRBJ2-3	CASSRSRLAGGTDTQYF
TRBV2	TRBJ1-1	CASSPSQAAFF
TRBV10-3	TRBJ2-2	CAISESSQNTGELFF
TRBV7-9	TRBJ2-1	CASSLGTSNEQFF